The rows below give T cell receptor beta chains drawn from one sample of a study of vaccination and CD4 T cells after COVID-19. Antigen specificity for these receptors is unknown. TCRdb reprocessed the PCR reads via MiXCR and lists one record per CDR3 protein. The table shows approximately 17,000 distinct CDR3 sequences, with approximately 51% occurring only once. Sequenced: CD4+ T cells from blood, cultured in vitro. Receptor source: a human donor who had recovered from COVID-19. CDR3s include the opening cysteine and the closing phenylalanine or tryptophan. A D gene is named only where the DNA matches it firmly. Rows may omit the clone size; those that give it use once, few, many or a size class.

TRBV10-3	TRBD2	13	NA	TRBJ2-3	TGTGCCGGACGGGAGGATCCCCGAGATACGCAGTATTTT	CAGREDPRDTQYF
TRBV6-1	NA	14	NA	TRBJ1-1	TGTGCCAGCACCCCGACGAGAGGGACAACTGAAGCTTTCTTT	CASTPTRGTTEAFF
TRBV5-1	NA	14	few	TRBJ1-1	TGCGCCAGCAGCTTGGCCACCGGGGGGACTGAAGCTTTCTTT	CASSLATGGTEAFF
TRBV9	NA	15	NA	TRBJ2-1	TGTGCCAGCAGCGTAGATCAGGGTGCCTACAATGAGCAGTTCTTC	CASSVDQGAYNEQFF
TRBV16	TRBD1	15	once	TRBJ1-2	TGTGCCAGCAGCCAATCGGGCAGGGGGCGAGGTGGCTACACCTTC	CASSQSGRGRGGYTF
TRBV7-9	NA	15	few	TRBJ1-6	TGTGCCAGCAGCTTAAGCGAAGTTGGGAATTCACCCCTCCACTTT	CASSLSEVGNSPLHF
TRBV5-1	NA	17	NA	TRBJ2-2	TGCGCCAGCAGCTTAGGTGGAGACTCGCTTTACACCGGGGAGCTGTTTTTT	CASSLGGDSLYTGELFF
TRBV20-1	TRBD2	15	NA	TRBJ2-7	TGCAGTGCTACGGCGGGGGACTCCGGATCCTACGAGCAGTACTTC	CSATAGDSGSYEQYF
TRBV7-3	TRBD2	13	once	TRBJ2-1	TGTGCCAGCAGCTTAAACGAGAGCGGGAGGAAGTTCTTC	CASSLNESGRKFF
TRBV7-9	NA	13	few	TRBJ2-5	TGTGCCAGCAGCTTGGAGCCACAAGAGACCCAGTACTTC	CASSLEPQETQYF
TRBV7-2	NA	15	NA	TRBJ1-2	TGTGCCAGCAGCCCGGGGGGCAGGGTTCTCTATGGCTACACCTTC	CASSPGGRVLYGYTF
TRBV20-1	NA	16	NA	TRBJ2-7	TGCAGTGCTAGAGATCACGGGGGCGGGCGATCAAGCGAGCAGTACTTC	CSARDHGGGRSSEQYF
TRBV20-1	TRBD1	13	NA	TRBJ2-7	TGCAGTGCGTCCGGACAGGGACCCTACGAGCAGTACTTC	CSASGQGPYEQYF
TRBV7-2	NA	15	few	TRBJ1-2	TGTGCCAGCAGCTTAGCGAGGATGGCCGAGTATGGCTACACCTTC	CASSLARMAEYGYTF
TRBV7-9	NA	17	NA	TRBJ1-6	TGTGCCAGCAGCTTAGTTCCGGGACCGGGATATAATTCACCCCTCCACTTT	CASSLVPGPGYNSPLHF
TRBV7-2	NA	14	NA	TRBJ2-1	TGTGCCAGCAGCCTCCCCGAACCCTACAATGAGCAGTTCTTC	CASSLPEPYNEQFF
TRBV14	TRBD1	15	NA	TRBJ2-2	TGTGCCAGCAGCCCCCGGACAGGGAGGACCGGGGAGCTGTTTTTT	CASSPRTGRTGELFF
TRBV19	NA	13	once	TRBJ1-3	TGTGCCAGTAGCGCAGGGGACGGAAACACCATATATTTT	CASSAGDGNTIYF
TRBV20-1	TRBD2	14	NA	TRBJ2-1	TGCAGTGCTAGAGGCGGGAGGGTTGCCAATGAGCAGTTCTTC	CSARGGRVANEQFF
TRBV6-2/TRBV6-3	NA	15	NA	TRBJ1-1	TGTGCCAGCAGTTCCCAGGGGAGGGAAAACACTGAAGCTTTCTTT	CASSSQGRENTEAFF
TRBV12-3/TRBV12-4	NA	15	few	TRBJ2-2	TGTGCCAGCAGCTCTCGGGGGAGTTCGGCCGGGGAGCTGTTTTTT	CASSSRGSSAGELFF
TRBV20-1	NA	16	NA	TRBJ1-5	TGCAGTGCTAGGGCTCCCCGGACAGCGATCAATCAGCCCCAGCATTTT	CSARAPRTAINQPQHF
TRBV20-1	NA	14	few	TRBJ2-3	TGCAGTGCTAGACTTGCGGGCGGCGCAGATACGCAGTATTTT	CSARLAGGADTQYF
TRBV4-1	TRBD1	15	NA	TRBJ1-1	TGCGCCAGCAGCCAAGCGGGACAGGGCTACACTGAAGCTTTCTTT	CASSQAGQGYTEAFF
TRBV27	TRBD1	14	NA	TRBJ1-4	TGTGCCAGCAGGAGGTCCAGGGGGAATGAAAAACTGTTTTTT	CASRRSRGNEKLFF
TRBV7-9	NA	15	NA	TRBJ2-5	TGTGCCAGCAGCTCCGCCCGGCCTGCCCAAGAGACCCAGTACTTC	CASSSARPAQETQYF
TRBV15	TRBD1	15	NA	TRBJ1-4	TGTGCCACCAGCAGAGGAGGGGGCATTAATGAAAAACTGTTTTTT	CATSRGGGINEKLFF
TRBV6-1	TRBD1	14	NA	TRBJ1-1	TGTGCCAGCAGAGAAGACAGGGTGTTGGGTGAAGCTTTCTTT	CASREDRVLGEAFF
TRBV30	NA	12	NA	TRBJ1-2	TGTGCCTGGAGTTCCCAGGGATTCGGCTACACCTTC	CAWSSQGFGYTF
TRBV3-1	NA	14	NA	TRBJ1-2	TGTGCCAGCAGCCTCGAGGGGGGGTCGGAGAGCTACACCTTC	CASSLEGGSESYTF
TRBV12-3/TRBV12-4	NA	11	NA	TRBJ1-1	TGTGCCAGCAGTTTGCAGGGCGAAGCTTTCTTT	CASSLQGEAFF
TRBV27	NA	13	NA	TRBJ1-1	TGTGCCAGCCGTATTACAGTGAACACTGAAGCTTTCTTT	CASRITVNTEAFF
TRBV20-1	NA	16	few	TRBJ2-3	TGCAGTGCCCTCCCCGCAGGCTACATAACACGGGTTACGCAGTATTTT	CSALPAGYITRVTQYF
TRBV10-3	NA	13	NA	TRBJ2-3	TGTGCCATCAGGAGGGGAGAGGGTGATACGCAGTATTTT	CAIRRGEGDTQYF
TRBV5-1	TRBD1	14	NA	TRBJ1-2	TGCGCCAGCAGCTTGGGGGACAGGGTGTATGGCTACACCTTC	CASSLGDRVYGYTF
TRBV19	TRBD2	16	NA	TRBJ2-3	TGTGCCAGTAGTGTCATTGGGACTAGCAGCACAGATACGCAGTATTTT	CASSVIGTSSTDTQYF
TRBV10-3	NA	13	NA	TRBJ2-1	TGTGCCATCAGTGAGGGAGGGGTCAATGAGCAGTTCTTC	CAISEGGVNEQFF
TRBV6-4	NA	14	NA	TRBJ1-1	TGTGCCAGCAGTCTTTCAGGGTCGAACACTGAAGCTTTCTTT	CASSLSGSNTEAFF
TRBV12-3/TRBV12-4	NA	17	NA	TRBJ1-3	TGTGCCAGCAGTCAGGACCGGATGGATCTCTCTGGAAACACCATATATTTT	CASSQDRMDLSGNTIYF
TRBV12-3/TRBV12-4	TRBD1	16	few	TRBJ1-2	TGTGCCAGCAGTCCCTCCGACAGGGTTGCGAACTATGGCTACACCTTC	CASSPSDRVANYGYTF
TRBV6-1	NA	14	NA	TRBJ1-1	TGTGCCAGCATGCTTTTCCCGAAGAACACTGAAGCTTTCTTT	CASMLFPKNTEAFF
TRBV27	TRBD2	18	once	TRBJ2-1	TGTGCCAGCAGTCCAACTAGCGGATCTTACAGCTCCTACAATGAGCAGTTCTTC	CASSPTSGSYSSYNEQFF
TRBV6-1	NA	12	NA	TRBJ1-1	TGTGCCAGCAGGCAGGGACGCACTGAAGCTTTCTTT	CASRQGRTEAFF
TRBV24-1	TRBD1	15	once	TRBJ2-1	TGTGCCACCAGAGAGACAGGGGGCGAATACAATGAGCAGTTCTTC	CATRETGGEYNEQFF
TRBV6-2/TRBV6-3	TRBD1	15	NA	TRBJ2-1	TGTGCCAGCAGATCCGGACAGGCTCTCGGCAATGAGCAGTTCTTC	CASRSGQALGNEQFF
TRBV14	NA	14	NA	TRBJ1-1	TGTGCCAGCAGCCAAGGGACAGCCATCAGGGAGGCTTTCTTT	CASSQGTAIREAFF
TRBV12-3/TRBV12-4	TRBD1	13	few	TRBJ1-1	TGTGCCAGCAGTCCTCAACAGGGGGCTGAAGCTTTCTTT	CASSPQQGAEAFF
TRBV19	NA	13	NA	TRBJ2-2	TGTGCCAGTAACCGGGTCCCAACCGGGGAGCTGTTTTTT	CASNRVPTGELFF